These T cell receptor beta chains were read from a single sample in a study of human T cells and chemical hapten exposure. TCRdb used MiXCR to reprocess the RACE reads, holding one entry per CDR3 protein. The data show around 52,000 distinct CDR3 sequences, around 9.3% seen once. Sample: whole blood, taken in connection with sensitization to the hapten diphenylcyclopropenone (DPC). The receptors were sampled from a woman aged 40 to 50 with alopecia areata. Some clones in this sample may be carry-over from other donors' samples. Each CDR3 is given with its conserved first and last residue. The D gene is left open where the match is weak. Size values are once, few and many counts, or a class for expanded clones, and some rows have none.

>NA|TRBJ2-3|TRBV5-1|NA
TGCGCCAGCAGCTTGTATCCAGCAGGGGTAGCAGATACGCAGTATTTT
CASSLYPAGVADTQYF
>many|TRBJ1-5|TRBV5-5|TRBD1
TGTGCCAGCAGCTTGAGGTATACAGGGGGCTTTCAGCCCCAGCATTTT
CASSLRYTGGFQPQHF
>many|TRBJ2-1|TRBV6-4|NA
TGTGCCAGCAGTGATTTTCTAGCCGGGAAGCAGTTCTTC
CASSDFLAGKQFF
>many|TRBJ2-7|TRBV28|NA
TGTGCCAGCAGTTTATCCACGCGGCGGCCCGAGCATAAGCAGTACTTC
CASSLSTRRPEHKQYF
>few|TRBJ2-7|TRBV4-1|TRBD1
TGCGCCAGCAGCCCCTCCCTATGGGACAGGGGAATTGTGGGGGAGATCGAGCAGTACTTC
CASSPSLWDRGIVGEIEQYF
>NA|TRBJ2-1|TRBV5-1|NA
TGCGCCAGCAGCCCGGAACCTCTGAGAGATGAGCAGTTCTTC
CASSPEPLRDEQFF
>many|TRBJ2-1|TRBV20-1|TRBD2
TGCAGTGCTAGACTATACCTTGGACTAGCGGAAAACAATGAGCAGTTCTTC
CSARLYLGLAENNEQFF
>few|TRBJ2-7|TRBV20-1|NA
TGCAGTGCTAGTTCCGCGGGGCCTTCCTACGAGCAGTACTTC
CSASSAGPSYEQYF
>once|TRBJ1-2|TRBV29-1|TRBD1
TGCAGCGTTCCCCCGACAGGGAAAGATGGCTACACCTTC
CSVPPTGKDGYTF
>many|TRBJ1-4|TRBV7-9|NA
TGTACCAGCAGCTTACACGGGAGCTACAATGAAAAACTGTTTTTT
CTSSLHGSYNEKLFF
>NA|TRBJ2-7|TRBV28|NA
TGTGCCAGCAGTCCGTACTACTACGAGCAGTACTTC
CASSPYYYEQYF
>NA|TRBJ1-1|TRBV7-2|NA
TGTGCCAGCAGCTCTACAACGAACACTGAAGCTTTCTTT
CASSSTTNTEAFF
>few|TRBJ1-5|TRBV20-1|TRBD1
TGCAGTGCTAGAGATCCGGACAGGGGAAAGGGCAATCAGCCCCAGCATTTT
CSARDPDRGKGNQPQHF
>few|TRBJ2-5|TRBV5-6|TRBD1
TGTGCCAGCAGCAGAAGGACAGGGGGCTTGGAGACCCAGTACTTC
CASSRRTGGLETQYF
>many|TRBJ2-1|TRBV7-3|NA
TGTGCCAGCAGTCTTCGCGGGACCCCAGGGGCTGAGCAGTTCTTC
CASSLRGTPGAEQFF
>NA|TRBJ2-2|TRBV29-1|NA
TGCAGCGCCGGTCCCGGGAACACCGGGGAGCTGTTTTTT
CSAGPGNTGELFF
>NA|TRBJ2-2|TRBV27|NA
TGTGCCAGCAGCCTTGGGGGGCTAGCGATGAACACCGGGGAGCTGTTTTTT
CASSLGGLAMNTGELFF
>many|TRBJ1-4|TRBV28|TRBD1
TGTGCCAGCAGTTCTCTCCGGGACAGGGCGGCGGGTAATGAAAAACTGTTTTTT
CASSSLRDRAAGNEKLFF
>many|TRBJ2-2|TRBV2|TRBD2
TGTGCCAGCAGGCCGGGACTACTAAACACCGGGGAGCTGTTTTTT
CASRPGLLNTGELFF
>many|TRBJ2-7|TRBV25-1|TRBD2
TGTGCCAGCAGTGAGGGACTAGCGGGGTACGAGCAGTACTTC
CASSEGLAGYEQYF
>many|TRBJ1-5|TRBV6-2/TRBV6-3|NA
TGTGCCAGCAGGAGGGCGAATCAGCCCCAGCATTTT
CASRRANQPQHF
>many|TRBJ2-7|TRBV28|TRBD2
TGTGCCAGCAGTTTACGGGGGGTCGGCTCCTACGAGCAGTACTTC
CASSLRGVGSYEQYF
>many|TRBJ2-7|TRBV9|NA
TGTGCCAGCAGCGCCACATCGGGGGGCACCTACGAGCAGTACTTC
CASSATSGGTYEQYF
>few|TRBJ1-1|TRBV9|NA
TGTGCCAGCAGCGTAAGGGCTATAATGAACACTGAAGCTTTCTTT
CASSVRAIMNTEAFF
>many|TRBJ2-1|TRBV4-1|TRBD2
TGCGCCAGCAGCCAAGTAGCGGGGGGGCCGGTTGAGCAGTTCTTC
CASSQVAGGPVEQFF
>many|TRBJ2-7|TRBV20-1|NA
TGCAGTGCTAGAACGGCGTCCTACGAGCAGTACTTC
CSARTASYEQYF
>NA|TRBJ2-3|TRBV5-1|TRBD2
TGCGCCAGCAGCGACGGGGGGGCAGAAGATACGCAGTATTTT
CASSDGGAEDTQYF
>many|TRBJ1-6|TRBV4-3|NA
TGCGCCAGCAGCCTAAGCGCGAGGGATTCACCCCTCCACTTT
CASSLSARDSPLHF
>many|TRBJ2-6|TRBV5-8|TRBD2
TGTGCCAGCAGCCTAATTCGGGGGGCTGGGGCCAACGTCCTGACTTTC
CASSLIRGAGANVLTF
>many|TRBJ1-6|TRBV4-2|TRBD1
TGTGCCAGCAGCCAAGTAGGTTCAGGGGGCGCGAGGTCACCCCTCCACTTT
CASSQVGSGGARSPLHF
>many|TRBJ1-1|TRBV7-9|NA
TGTGCCAGCAGCTTGCGGCAGCCGAACACTGAAGCTTTCTTT
CASSLRQPNTEAFF
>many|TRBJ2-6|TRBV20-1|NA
TGCAGTGCTAGAGTTTCGGGACAAACCTCTGGGGCCAACGTCCTGACTTTC
CSARVSGQTSGANVLTF
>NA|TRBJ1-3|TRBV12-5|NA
TGTGCTAGTGGTCTGGCGGGTGGAAACACCATATATTTT
CASGLAGGNTIYF
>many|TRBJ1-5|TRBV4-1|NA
TGCGCCAGCAGCCAAGAGGTACAGGAAAAGACGAGTGACAATCAGCCCCAGCATTTT
CASSQEVQEKTSDNQPQHF
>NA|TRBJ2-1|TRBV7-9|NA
TGTGCCAGCAGCTTAAAATACAATGAGCAGTTCTTC
CASSLKYNEQFF
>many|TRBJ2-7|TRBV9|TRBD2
TGTGCCAGCAGCGGTACTAGCGGGGGGGCCCCCGAGCAGTACTTC
CASSGTSGGAPEQYF
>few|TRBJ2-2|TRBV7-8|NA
TGTGCCAGCAAGAACCGGGACGGAGGTTCGGGGGAGCTGTTTTTT
CASKNRDGGSGELFF
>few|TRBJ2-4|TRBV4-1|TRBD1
TGCGCCAGCAGCCAATCCCGACAGGGGGCCAAAAACATTCAGTACTTC
CASSQSRQGAKNIQYF
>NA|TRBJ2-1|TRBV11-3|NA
TGTGCCAGCAGCCAGGGGCAGGAACCATCTGGGGATGAGCAGTTCTTC
CASSQGQEPSGDEQFF
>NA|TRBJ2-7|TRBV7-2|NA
TGTGCCAGCAGCCCGGGACCTGACTACGAGCAGTACTTC
CASSPGPDYEQYF
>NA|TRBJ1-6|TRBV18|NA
TGTGCCAGCTCACCAGACAGTCAACTTAATTCACCCCTCCACTTT
CASSPDSQLNSPLHF
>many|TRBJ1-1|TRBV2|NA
TGTGCCAGCAGTGACTGGGGGACTGAAGCTTTCTTT
CASSDWGTEAFF